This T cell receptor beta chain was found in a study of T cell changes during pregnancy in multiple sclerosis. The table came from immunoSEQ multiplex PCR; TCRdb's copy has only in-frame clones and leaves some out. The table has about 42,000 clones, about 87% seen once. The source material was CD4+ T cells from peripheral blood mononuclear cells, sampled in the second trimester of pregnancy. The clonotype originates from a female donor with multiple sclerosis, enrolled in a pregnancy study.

CDR3 protein: CASSTDLGGTQYF. CDR3 DNA sequence: TGTGCCAGTAGTACCGATCTGGGGGGGACCCAGTACTTC. J is TRBJ2-5 and V is TRBV19; tentative D call: TRBD2 (6 bases). V lost 4 bases, J lost 7 bases, and 13 bases lay in between. This CDR3 is built from 13 residues. Germline CDR1 LNHDA, CDR2 SQIVND (reference sequence).